This TCR beta chain is drawn from a study of long-term antiretroviral therapy in people with HIV. A remark on this clone: Its target is not known.

Samples were assayed with immunoSEQ v3.0 at survey level. Clones were read by immunoSEQ multiplex PCR, and TCRdb kept only the in-frame ones, dropping some. Here the sample spans approximately 15,000 clones, 80% being singletons. The cryopreserved samples used held 1-10 million PBMC prior to extraction of DNA. Whole-study findings and limits: For ART adherence, viral resistance and therapy changes, no data were available. Against controls, HIV repertoires showed narrower ranges of CDR3 length. Blood in the study was drawn between the mid-2000s and the late 2010s, possibly under older ART regimens, which may be less effective than current ones.

The CDR3 extends over 10 amino acids. The germline CDR1 and CDR2 sequences are SNHLY and FYNNEI. V lost 4 bases to trimming and J lost 4 bases, with 2 bases between them. The chain is built from TRBV2 and TRBJ2-7, with no clear D. The material was unsorted PBMCs, obtained 0.1 years before starting antiretroviral therapy. This sequence was found in a man aged 18-30 years with HIV. The CDR3: CASSVYEQYF. DNA for the CDR3: TGTGCCAGCAGTGTTTACGAGCAGTACTTC.